This T cell receptor beta chain was captured by sequencing in a study of blood T cell repertoires in COVID-19 (dated by TCRdb to about 2020). Concerning the study at large: Samples from collaborators originated in the United States, Italy and Spain and spanned both the acute and convalescent phases of COVID-19. The repertoires were made available in a free public database intended to serve as a resource for research on the immune response to SARS-CoV-2. The sample metadata nearly always contained a de-identified subject ID, COVID-19 status, age in years and sex. Where HLA class I and class II types were available, the types were taken from metadata supplied by the sample provider, not from assay-based typing. The samples were drawn from two sources: the first 160 participants of the ongoing ImmuneRACE study, and 1,254 subjects contributed by 6 global collaborators. Subjects who had been exposed to COVID-19, were actively infected with it, or had recovered from it provided the deeply sampled blood TCRbeta repertoires that made up the dataset. The prospective study material was composed of cDNA or gDNA derived from T cells, B-cell-depleted T cells, or PBMCs. The research as a whole found: The amount of clinical and demographic metadata varied by source and participant and was provided uncurated.

One collaborating source in Seattle enrolled patients during active infection and followed them longitudinally through the course of disease. Each collaborating institution followed its own protocols to collect whole blood in K2EDTA tubes. For TCRbeta analysis, collaborator samples were shipped as frozen whole blood, as isolated PBMCs, or as DNA extracted from either sample type. Taken from cysteine to phenylalanine, the CDR3 has 14 residues. Here the CDR3 DNA is all that survives: 42 bases in frame from base 1. For this chain, trimming is 0 bases at the V end and 9 bases at the J end, and the number of junction bases without a gene match is 5. The germline V gene sets CDR1 to MNHEY and CDR2 to SVGAGI. TCRbeta CDR3 regions were amplified from genomic DNA by means of the immunoSEQ Assay, a bias-controlled multiplex PCR. Concerning the study's data processing: Within the assay, amplification of reference gene primers was used to estimate how many nucleated cells each sample contained. Sequence reads were collapsed and filtered to measure the absolute abundance of every unique TCRbeta CDR3 rearrangement. For each sample, productive Simpson clonality was calculated as the square root of Simpson's diversity index over productive rearrangements. Sourced from immuneACCESS, this table was stored by TCRdb with only in-frame sequences that have V and J called. A share of the clones is absent; for the studies checked, an unresolved V gene accounts for under half, and the remainder has no known explanation. V and J calls and clone size are given by that table; D and trimming were obtained from the DNA. The sample yields roughly 200,000 clones; 70% to 90% were counted once. The leading ten clones occupy over 15% of the sample.

Worth noting for this clone: The antigen it recognizes is unknown. Base qualities are not recorded, but no much larger clone differs from it by a single base.

Sequenced material: peripheral blood. This TCR was recovered from a man aged 50-59 years with COVID-19, enrolled during active disease. The chain links TRBV6-5 with TRBJ2-1, with TRBD1 matching 7 junction bases. The CDR3: CASSYSRQGSEQFF. The sequenced DNA is TGTGCCAGCAGTTACTCGAGACAGGGTAGTGAGCAGTTCTTC.